These T cell receptor beta chains were read from a single sample in a study of CD8+ T cells in alopecia areata. The repertoire was sequenced with immunoSEQ multiplex PCR; TCRdb's copy has only in-frame clones and lacks some. There are tens of thousands of clones in the sample; around 71% occur only once, and around 15% lies in the top ten. Sequences were derived from CD8+ T cells sorted from blood, sampled around week 44, from a patient treated with tofacitinib. These receptors were collected from a human donor with alopecia areata. Both conserved end residues are part of each CDR3. The order of the fields is J gene, clone size, V gene, D gene, CDR3 length, CDR3 DNA, CDR3 protein. D genes are given only for firm matches. Rows may omit the clone size; those that give it use once, few, many or a size class.

J gene: TRBJ2-5
clone size: -
V gene: TRBV13
D gene: -
CDR3 length: 14
CDR3 DNA: TGTGCCAGCAGCTCCCCATCCGGCCAAGAGACCCAGTACTTC
CDR3 protein: CASSSPSGQETQYF

J gene: TRBJ2-1
clone size: many
V gene: TRBV30
D gene: -
CDR3 length: 11
CDR3 DNA: TGTGCCTGGGCTTCGGGCTATGAGCAGTTCTTC
CDR3 protein: CAWASGYEQFF

J gene: TRBJ2-7
clone size: -
V gene: TRBV5-6
D gene: TRBD2
CDR3 length: 13
CDR3 DNA: TGTGCCAGCAGCACCGGGGGGTATTACGAGCAGTACTTC
CDR3 protein: CASSTGGYYEQYF

J gene: TRBJ2-1
clone size: -
V gene: TRBV6-4
D gene: TRBD2
CDR3 length: 19
CDR3 DNA: TGTGCCAGCAGAGGGACCGGGACTAGCGGGCTAAGCTCCTACAATGAGCAGTTCTTC
CDR3 protein: CASRGTGTSGLSSYNEQFF

J gene: TRBJ1-1
clone size: few
V gene: TRBV27
D gene: TRBD1
CDR3 length: 16
CDR3 DNA: TGTGCCAGCAGCTCAACCACAGGGGTGGTAAACACTGAAGCTTTCTTT
CDR3 protein: CASSSTTGVVNTEAFF

J gene: TRBJ2-3
clone size: -
V gene: TRBV5-6
D gene: -
CDR3 length: 13
CDR3 DNA: TGTGCCAGCAGCTTCCAGCGTCCCGATACGCAGTATTTT
CDR3 protein: CASSFQRPDTQYF

J gene: TRBJ1-5
clone size: -
V gene: TRBV15
D gene: -
CDR3 length: 14
CDR3 DNA: TGTGCCACCAGCAGTACAAGGGGCAATCAGCCCCAGCATTTT
CDR3 protein: CATSSTRGNQPQHF

J gene: TRBJ2-3
clone size: -
V gene: TRBV9
D gene: TRBD2
CDR3 length: 14
CDR3 DNA: TGTGCCAGCAGCGGCGGGGGGAGCACAGATACGCAGTATTTT
CDR3 protein: CASSGGGSTDTQYF

J gene: TRBJ2-1
clone size: -
V gene: TRBV2
D gene: -
CDR3 length: 13
CDR3 DNA: TGTGCCAGCAGCCAACTCTCCTACAATGAGCAGTTCTTC
CDR3 protein: CASSQLSYNEQFF

J gene: TRBJ2-7
clone size: -
V gene: TRBV14
D gene: -
CDR3 length: 16
CDR3 DNA: TGTGCCAGCAGCCAAGTTTGGGGAGAGAATCCGGACGAGCAGTACTTC
CDR3 protein: CASSQVWGENPDEQYF

J gene: TRBJ1-2
clone size: -
V gene: TRBV4-3
D gene: -
CDR3 length: 16
CDR3 DNA: TGCGCCAGCAGCCAAGATCGGACAGTTGGTAACTATGGCTACACCTTC
CDR3 protein: CASSQDRTVGNYGYTF

J gene: TRBJ2-7
clone size: -
V gene: TRBV12-5
D gene: -
CDR3 length: 11
CDR3 DNA: TGTGCTAGTGGTATGGGGTACGAGCAGTACTTC
CDR3 protein: CASGMGYEQYF

J gene: TRBJ2-3
clone size: -
V gene: TRBV29-1
D gene: -
CDR3 length: 10
CDR3 DNA: TGCAGCGTTGCGGCAGATACGCAGTATTTT
CDR3 protein: CSVAADTQYF

J gene: TRBJ1-5
clone size: once
V gene: TRBV2
D gene: -
CDR3 length: 17
CDR3 DNA: TGTGCCAGCAGGTTGGGTTTCGGGGGCGCAAGCAATCAGCCCCAGCATTTT
CDR3 protein: CASRLGFGGASNQPQHF

J gene: TRBJ1-2
clone size: -
V gene: TRBV6-1
D gene: -
CDR3 length: 11
CDR3 DNA: TGTGCCAGCAGGGACGGTGATGGCTACACCTTC
CDR3 protein: CASRDGDGYTF

J gene: TRBJ2-7
clone size: -
V gene: TRBV15
D gene: -
CDR3 length: 14
CDR3 DNA: TGTGCCACCAGCTCTAGAGGAGGGTCCTACGAGCAGTACTTC
CDR3 protein: CATSSRGGSYEQYF

J gene: TRBJ2-1
clone size: few
V gene: TRBV29-1
D gene: TRBD2
CDR3 length: 14
CDR3 DNA: TGCAGCGTTGGGCGGGGGGCTGCCTACAATGAGCAGTTCTTC
CDR3 protein: CSVGRGAAYNEQFF

J gene: TRBJ2-7
clone size: -
V gene: TRBV13
D gene: -
CDR3 length: 14
CDR3 DNA: TGTGCCAGCAGCGTCCGGGACCGCACGCGAGAGCAGTACTTC
CDR3 protein: CASSVRDRTREQYF

J gene: TRBJ2-7
clone size: -
V gene: TRBV25-1
D gene: -
CDR3 length: 15
CDR3 DNA: TGTGCCAGCAGTGAATTGGCTACAACTACCTACGAGCAGTACTTC
CDR3 protein: CASSELATTTYEQYF

J gene: TRBJ1-2
clone size: once
V gene: TRBV30
D gene: TRBD1
CDR3 length: 15
CDR3 DNA: TGTGCCTGGGAGGACAGGGACCATTTTAACTATGGCTACACCTTC
CDR3 protein: CAWEDRDHFNYGYTF

J gene: TRBJ2-1
clone size: -
V gene: TRBV4-2
D gene: TRBD2
CDR3 length: 16
CDR3 DNA: TGTGCCAGCAGCTCGGGGGGAGCAAGCTCCTACAATGAGCAGTTCTTC
CDR3 protein: CASSSGGASSYNEQFF

J gene: TRBJ2-2
clone size: -
V gene: TRBV7-9
D gene: TRBD2
CDR3 length: 18
CDR3 DNA: TGTACCAGCAGCTCAAGACTAGCGGGGGTAGAATTCAGGAGGGAGCTGTTTTTT
CDR3 protein: CTSSSRLAGVEFRRELFF

J gene: TRBJ2-6
clone size: -
V gene: TRBV27
D gene: -
CDR3 length: 14
CDR3 DNA: TGTGCCAGCAGTACCTACTCTGGGGCCAACGTCCTGACTTTC
CDR3 protein: CASSTYSGANVLTF

J gene: TRBJ1-1
clone size: -
V gene: TRBV27
D gene: -
CDR3 length: 13
CDR3 DNA: TGTGCCAGCAGTTTAGAGGGGGGGACTGAAGCTTTCTTT
CDR3 protein: CASSLEGGTEAFF

J gene: TRBJ2-1
clone size: -
V gene: TRBV4-3
D gene: -
CDR3 length: 16
CDR3 DNA: TGCGCCAGCAGCCAAGATGGTGGGACGGAATACAATGAGCAGTTCTTC
CDR3 protein: CASSQDGGTEYNEQFF

J gene: TRBJ2-6
clone size: -
V gene: TRBV5-6
D gene: -
CDR3 length: 17
CDR3 DNA: TGTGCCAGCAGCCCAGATTCATGGGGATTTGAGGCCAACGTCCTGACTTTC
CDR3 protein: CASSPDSWGFEANVLTF

J gene: TRBJ2-1
clone size: -
V gene: TRBV5-6
D gene: TRBD2
CDR3 length: 16
CDR3 DNA: TGTGCCAGCAGCCCATTTGGGGCTAGCGGGGGGCATGAGCAGTTCTTC
CDR3 protein: CASSPFGASGGHEQFF